The clone carrying this T cell receptor beta chain was picked up one time. Its antigen is not known. The source of the sample is a study of CD8+ T cells in alopecia areata. As for the study in general: The study gave treated patients oral tofacitinib at 5 to 10 mg twice daily. Patients in the study were on tofacitinib for 6 to 18 months, then off it for 6 months.

Following RNA extraction, reverse transcription yielded cDNA that acted as the sequencing template. This table comes from immunoSEQ multiplex PCR, and its TCRdb copy is limited to in-frame clones, with some not included. The table shows roughly 10,000 clones, with approximately 60% occurring only once. Collection of lesional scalp punch biopsies and peripheral blood was performed in alopecia areata patients. V lost 6 bases and J 12 bases, leaving 24 bases between the germline ends. Looked up from germline, CDR1 is MNHEY and CDR2 is SVGAGI. The CDR3 consists of 16 residues. Study conclusions and caveats: Scalp lesions, especially in alopecia totalis/universalis, had higher clonality than normal scalp.

The sequence came from a human donor with alopecia areata. The chain has TRBV6-5 and TRBJ1-6, with a possible D match to TRBD1 (6 bases). Sequenced here: skin, sampled at week 0. CDR3 in amino acids: CASSYEGITGSRPLHF. The CDR3 DNA reads as TGTGCCAGCAGCTACGAAGGGATAACAGGGTCACGACCCCTCCACTTT.